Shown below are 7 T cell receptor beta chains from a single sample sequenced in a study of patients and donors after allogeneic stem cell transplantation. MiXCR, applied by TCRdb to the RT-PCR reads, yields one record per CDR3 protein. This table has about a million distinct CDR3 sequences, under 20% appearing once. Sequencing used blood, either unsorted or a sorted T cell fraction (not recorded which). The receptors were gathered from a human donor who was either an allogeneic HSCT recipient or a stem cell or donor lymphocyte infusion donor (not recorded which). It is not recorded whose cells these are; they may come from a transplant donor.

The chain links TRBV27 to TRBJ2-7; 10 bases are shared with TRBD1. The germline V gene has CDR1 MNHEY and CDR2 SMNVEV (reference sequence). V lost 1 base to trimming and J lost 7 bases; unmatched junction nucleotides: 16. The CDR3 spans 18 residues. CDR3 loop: CASSLFGQGVEASPEQYF. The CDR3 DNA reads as TGTGCCAGCAGTTTATTCGGACAGGGGGTGGAAGCTAGCCCGGAGCAGTACTTC.

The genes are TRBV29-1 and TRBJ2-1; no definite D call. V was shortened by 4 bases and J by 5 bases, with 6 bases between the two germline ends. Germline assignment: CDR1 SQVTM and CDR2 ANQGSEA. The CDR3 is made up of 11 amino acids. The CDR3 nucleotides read TGCAGCGTTGGGTCGCACAATGAGCAGTTCTTC. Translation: CSVGSHNEQFF.

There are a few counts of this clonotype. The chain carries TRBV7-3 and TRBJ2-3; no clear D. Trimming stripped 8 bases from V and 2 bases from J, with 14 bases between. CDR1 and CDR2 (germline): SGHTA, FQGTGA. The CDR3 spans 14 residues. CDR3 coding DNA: TGTGCCAGCGGTGGGTCACACCTCACAGATACGCAGTATTTT. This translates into CASGGSHLTDTQYF.

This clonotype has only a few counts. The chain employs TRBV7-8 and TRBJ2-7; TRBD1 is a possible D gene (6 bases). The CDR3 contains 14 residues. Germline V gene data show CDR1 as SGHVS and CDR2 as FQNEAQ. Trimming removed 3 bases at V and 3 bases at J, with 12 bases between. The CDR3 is CASSFVEQGYEQYF. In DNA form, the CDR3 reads TGTGCCAGCAGCTTCGTAGAACAGGGCTACGAGCAGTACTTC. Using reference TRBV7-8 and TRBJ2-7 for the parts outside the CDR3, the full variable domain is GAGVSQSPRYKVAKRGQDVALRCDPISGHVSLFWYQQALGQGPEFLTYFQNEAQLDKSGLPSDRFFAERPEGSVSTLKIQRTQQEDSAVYLCASSFVEQGYEQYFGPGTRLTVT.

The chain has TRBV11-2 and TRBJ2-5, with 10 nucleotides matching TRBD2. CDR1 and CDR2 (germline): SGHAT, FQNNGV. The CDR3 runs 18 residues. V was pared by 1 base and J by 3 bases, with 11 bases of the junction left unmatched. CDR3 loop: CASSLGALAGAKEETQYF. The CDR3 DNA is TGTGCCAGCAGCTTAGGGGCGCTAGCGGGGGCGAAGGAAGAGACCCAGTACTTC.

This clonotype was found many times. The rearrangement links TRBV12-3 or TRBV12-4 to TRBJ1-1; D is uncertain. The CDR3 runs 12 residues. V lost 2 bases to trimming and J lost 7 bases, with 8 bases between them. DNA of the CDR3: TGTGCCAGCAGTTTATACGCGGGTGAAGCTTTCTTT. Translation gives CASSLYAGEAFF.

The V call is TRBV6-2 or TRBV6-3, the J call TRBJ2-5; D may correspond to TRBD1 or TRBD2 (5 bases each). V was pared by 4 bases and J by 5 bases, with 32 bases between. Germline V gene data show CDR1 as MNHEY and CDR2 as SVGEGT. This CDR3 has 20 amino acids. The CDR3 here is CASSSRILALAPHWGETQYF. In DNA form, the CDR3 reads TGTGCCAGCAGTTCACGGATTTTGGCGCTAGCTCCTCATTGGGGGGAGACCCAGTACTTC.